The clone carrying this TCR beta chain was observed a single time. The record originates from a study of blood T cell repertoires in COVID-19. Sequencing used immunoSEQ multiplex PCR; TCRdb keeps in-frame clones, though not all of them. The repertoire holds 250,000 to 350,000 clones, with 88% as singletons. Germline-derived CDR1 and CDR2 are MGHDK and SYGVNS. V was cut by 4 bases and J by 4 bases, with 11 bases left in between. This CDR3 region has 14 residues. This sequence originates from a young woman with COVID-19, enrolled during active disease. Sequencing used peripheral blood. The chain recombines TRBV25-1 with TRBJ2-1, with D possibly being TRBD2 (6 bases). CDR3 sequence: CASSGSGDYNEQFF. In DNA form, the CDR3 reads TGTGCCAGCAGTGGTTCGGGGGATTACAATGAGCAGTTCTTC.